The sequence of this T cell receptor beta chain was determined in a study of control samples from healthy donors and cancer patients. This CDR3 contains 12 residues. V was cut by 5 bases and J by 1 base, with 5 bases left in between. Germline-derived CDR1 and CDR2 are LGHDT and YNNKEL (reference sequence). Profiling relied on immunoSEQ multiplex PCR, and the TCRdb table lists in-frame clones only, not all of them. This sample yields 100,000 to 150,000 clones, of which roughly 92% are seen a single time; around 5.8% belongs to the top ten. Sequenced input: blood. The J gene is TRBJ1-1, the V gene TRBV3-1 (or the pseudogene TRBV3-2); D unclear. The source of this sequence is a young man in good health. Written as DNA, the CDR3 is TGTGCCAGCAGCTGGGGGAACACTGAAGCTTTCTTT. This sequence encodes CASSWGNTEAFF.